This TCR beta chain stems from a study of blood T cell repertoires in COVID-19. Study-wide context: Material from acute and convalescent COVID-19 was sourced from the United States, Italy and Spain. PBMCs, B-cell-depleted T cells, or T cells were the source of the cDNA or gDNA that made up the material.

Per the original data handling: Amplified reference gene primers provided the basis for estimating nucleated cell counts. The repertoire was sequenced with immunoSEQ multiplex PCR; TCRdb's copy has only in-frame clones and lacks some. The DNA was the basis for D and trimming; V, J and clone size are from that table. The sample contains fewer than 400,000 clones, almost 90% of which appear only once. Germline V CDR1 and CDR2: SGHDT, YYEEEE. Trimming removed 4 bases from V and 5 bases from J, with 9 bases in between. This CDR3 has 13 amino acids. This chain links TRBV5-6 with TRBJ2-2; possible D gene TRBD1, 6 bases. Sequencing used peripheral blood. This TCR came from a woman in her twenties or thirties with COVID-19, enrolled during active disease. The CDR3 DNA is TGTGCCAGCAGCATACAGGGTACCGGGGAGCTGTTTTTT. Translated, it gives CASSIQGTGELFF.